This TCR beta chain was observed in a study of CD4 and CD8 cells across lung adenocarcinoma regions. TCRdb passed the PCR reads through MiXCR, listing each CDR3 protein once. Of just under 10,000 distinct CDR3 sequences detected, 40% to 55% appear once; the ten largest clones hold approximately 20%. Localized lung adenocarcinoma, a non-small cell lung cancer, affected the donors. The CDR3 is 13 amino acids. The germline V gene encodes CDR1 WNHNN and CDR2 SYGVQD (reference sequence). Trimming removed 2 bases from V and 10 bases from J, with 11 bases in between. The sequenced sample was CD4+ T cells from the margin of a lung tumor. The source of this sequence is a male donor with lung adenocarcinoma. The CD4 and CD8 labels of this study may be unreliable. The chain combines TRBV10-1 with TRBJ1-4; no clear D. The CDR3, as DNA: TGCGCCAGCAGTGAGAAGGGCGGGAGAAAACTGTTTTTT. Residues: CASSEKGGRKLFF.